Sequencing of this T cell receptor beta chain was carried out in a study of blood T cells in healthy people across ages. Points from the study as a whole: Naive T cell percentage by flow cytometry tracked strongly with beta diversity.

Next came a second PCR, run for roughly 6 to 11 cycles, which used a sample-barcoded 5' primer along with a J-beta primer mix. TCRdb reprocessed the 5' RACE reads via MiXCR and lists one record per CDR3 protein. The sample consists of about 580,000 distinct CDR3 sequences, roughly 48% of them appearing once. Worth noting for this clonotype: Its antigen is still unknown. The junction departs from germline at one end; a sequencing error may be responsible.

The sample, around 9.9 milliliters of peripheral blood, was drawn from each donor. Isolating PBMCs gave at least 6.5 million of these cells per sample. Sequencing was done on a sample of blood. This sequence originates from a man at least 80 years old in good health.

The CDR3 DNA reads as TGTGCCAGCAGCGCCGAGGGGCAGACCCGGTACTTC. Translation: CASSAEGQTRYF. This chain uses TRBV7-9 with TRBJ2-5; D possibly matches TRBD1 or TRBD2 (5 bases each). The CDR3 covers 12 residues. Germline values: CDR1 SEHNR, CDR2 FQNEAQ (reference sequence). The entire variable domain, with the rest obtained from reference TRBV7-9 and TRBJ2-5, is as follows: DTGVSQNPRHKITKRGQNVTFRCDPISEHNRLYWYRQTLGQGPEFLTYFQNEAQLEKSRLLSDRFSAERPKGSFSTLEIQRTEQGDSAMYLCASSAEGQTRYFGPGTRLLVL.